These 31 T cell receptor beta chains were sequenced from one sample in a study of CD8+ T cells in alopecia areata. After isolation, RNA underwent reverse transcription to generate cDNA as the sequencing template. The data were produced by immunoSEQ multiplex PCR, yet TCRdb's version contains in-frame clones alone and is incomplete. The sample yields 50,000 to 80,000 clones, 44% seen once. The sequenced material came from NKG2D-low CD8+ T cells sorted from blood. These receptors all stem from a human donor with alopecia areata.

The chain combines TRBV4-1 with TRBJ2-3; D ambiguous. Germline CDR1 MGHRA, CDR2 YSYEKL. V was shortened by 1 base and J by 1 base, with 6 bases between the two germline ends. This CDR3 comprises 14 residues. This CDR3 reads CASSQGGGTDTQYF. DNA for the CDR3: TGCGCCAGCAGCCAAGGGGGTGGCACAGATACGCAGTATTTT.

Only one count was recorded for this clone. The chain carries TRBV28 and TRBJ1-2, with a weak D call TRBD1 (5 bases). With 5 bases removed from V and 8 bases from J, the gap between germline ends came to 21 bases. Germline V gene lookup returns CDR1 MDHEN and CDR2 SYDVKM. The CDR3 extends over 15 amino acids. CDR3 loop: CASSPKMGPSGGYTF. DNA of the CDR3: TGTGCCAGCAGTCCAAAGATGGGGCCCTCTGGGGGCTACACCTTC.

The sample holds a few counts of this clone. This chain joins TRBV6-4 and TRBJ2-3; tentative D call: TRBD1 (6 bases). V dropped 3 bases and J dropped 1 base, with 14 bases sitting between them. The germline gives CDR1 MRHNA, CDR2 SNTAGT. The CDR3 sequence is 16 residues long. This chain's CDR3 is CASSEGRQDGTDTQYF. In nucleotides, the CDR3 is TGTGCCAGCAGTGAAGGTCGACAGGATGGCACAGATACGCAGTATTTT.

Comment on this clone: At one boundary the junction diverges from the germline segment, which might be a read error. This chain connects TRBV4-2 to TRBJ2-1; TRBD2 aligns across 14 bases. The CDR3 is 15 residues long. Germline lookup yields CDR1 LGHNA and CDR2 YNFKEQ. The CDR3 coding sequence is TGTGCCAGCAGCCAAGGGGGACTAGCGGGAGACGAAGGACTCTTC. Translated, it gives CASSQGGLAGDEGLF.

The V call is TRBV6-4, the J call TRBJ2-1, with TRBD1 matching 8 bases. The J segment lost 6 bases and the V segment lost 5 bases, leaving 12 bases of the junction unmatched. Germline V gene data show CDR1 as MRHNA and CDR2 as SNTAGT. This CDR3 spans 16 amino acids. The CDR3 sequence: CASSYGGGTGPNEQFF. The CDR3 nucleotides are TGTGCCAGCAGTTATGGGGGCGGGACAGGTCCCAATGAGCAGTTCTTC.

The gene calls are TRBV7-3 and TRBJ2-1; unclear D gene. The CDR3 length is 15 residues. Germline assignment: CDR1 SGHTA and CDR2 FQGTGA. Trimming removed 2 bases from V and 2 bases from J, with 10 bases in between. The CDR3 sequence is CASSLAPSPYNEQFF. As DNA, the CDR3 is TGTGCCAGCAGCTTAGCGCCAAGCCCCTACAATGAGCAGTTCTTC.

The chain uses TRBV7-9 and TRBJ2-5, with D perhaps matching TRBD1 (5 bases). Looked up from germline, CDR1 is SEHNR and CDR2 is FQNEAQ (reference sequence). V was trimmed by 3 bases and J by 4 bases, leaving 15 bases between them. This CDR3 contains 15 residues. CDR3 sequence (DNA): TGTGCCAGCAGCTTCAGGCAGGGCGAGTCAGAGACCCAGTACTTC. Protein product: CASSFRQGESETQYF.

The V call is TRBV7-3, the J call TRBJ2-1, with unresolved D. Looked up from germline, CDR1 is SGHTA and CDR2 is FQGTGA. The length of the CDR3 is 13 residues. V gave up 0 bases and J gave up 9 bases, with 9 bases separating them. The CDR3, as DNA: TGTGCCAGCAGCTTAACTGTCGGCGTTGAGCAGTTCTTC. This sequence encodes CASSLTVGVEQFF.

The V and J genes are TRBV4-2 and TRBJ2-1, with 9 bases fitting TRBD2. CDR1 is LGHNA and CDR2 is YNFKEQ in the germline V gene. The CDR3 totals 14 residues. V dropped 9 bases and J dropped 6; count of bases not matched to a gene: 9. The DNA for the CDR3 is TGTGCCAGTCGTTCGGGCGGGAGGGGCAATGAGCAGTTCTTC. Encoded protein: CASRSGGRGNEQFF.

This chain uses TRBV6-6 with TRBJ2-1; TRBD1 aligns across 9 bases. The germline V gene encodes CDR1 MNHNY and CDR2 SVGAGI (reference sequence). CDR3 size: 16 residues. Trimming cost V 4 bases and J 8 bases; bases outside gene matches: 12. The chain's CDR3 is CASSSGPGQGVDEQFF. The CDR3 nucleotides are TGTGCCAGCAGTTCTGGCCCGGGACAGGGCGTCGATGAGCAGTTCTTC.

The rearrangement joins TRBV6-5 to TRBJ2-1; 11 nucleotides align to TRBD2. Germline CDR1 is MNHEY and CDR2 is SVGAGI. The V segment lost 0 bases and the J segment 6 bases; nucleotides outside the gene matches: 1. The CDR3 has 15 residues. Written as DNA, the CDR3 is TGTGCCAGCAGTTACTCGGGGACTAGCGGCAATGAGCAGTTCTTC. Translation gives CASSYSGTSGNEQFF.

This clone appeared a few times. The rearrangement links TRBV7-2 to TRBJ2-5; D might be TRBD2 (6 bases). This CDR3 contains 15 residues. V lost 5 bases and J 0 bases, leaving 13 bases between the germline ends. In germline, CDR1 is SGHTA, CDR2 FQGNSA. CDR3 amino acids: CASSPGTDYQETQYF. Here the CDR3 DNA reads TGTGCCAGCAGCCCGGGGACTGACTACCAAGAGACCCAGTACTTC.

A few counts support this clone. The V call is TRBV23-1, the J call TRBJ2-7; 9 positions agree with TRBD1. TRBV23-1 is reported as an ORF; its role is uncertain. The CDR3 length is 17 residues. V trimming: 7 bases; J trimming: 2 bases; junction bases outside the gene matches: 15. The CDR3 sequence is CASTPSRRDREAYEQYF. In nucleotides, the CDR3 is TGCGCCAGCACCCCCAGCCGTCGGGACAGGGAGGCCTACGAGCAGTACTTC.

The chain joins TRBV7-9 to TRBJ2-4; no firm D call. V lost 6 bases, J lost 7 bases, and 13 bases lay in between. The germline V gene has CDR1 SEHNR and CDR2 FQNEAQ (reference sequence). The CDR3 is 13 amino acids. Written as DNA, the CDR3 is TGTGCCAGCAGGGGAACCCTAGGGAACATTCAGTACTTC. Translated: CASRGTLGNIQYF.

The sample holds a few counts of this clone. The chain links TRBV29-1 to TRBJ2-1, with 7 bases fitting TRBD1. Losses at the gene ends were 0 bases for V and 0 bases for J; bases not matched to a gene: 11. The CDR3 contains 18 residues. Germline values: CDR1 SQVTM, CDR2 ANQGSEA. The CDR3 nucleotides are TGCAGCGTTGAAGACCCCCGACAGGGCCTCACCTCCTACAATGAGCAGTTCTTC. Its translation: CSVEDPRQGLTSYNEQFF.

This chain uses TRBV4-2 with TRBJ2-7; 14 nucleotides agree with TRBD2. The CDR3 length is 14 residues. The germline V gene has CDR1 LGHNA and CDR2 YNFKEQ. Trimming at V came to 4 bases and at J to 7 bases, leaving 3 bases not matched to a gene. The CDR3, as DNA: TGTGCCAGCAGCCCGGGACTAGCGGGGGTGGAGCAGTACTTC. Its translation is CASSPGLAGVEQYF.

J is TRBJ2-7 and V is TRBV6-5; D is possibly TRBD1 (5 bases). Trimming took 6 bases from V and 5 from J, leaving 20 bases between them. CDR1 and CDR2 (germline): MNHEY, SVGAGI. The CDR3 totals 15 residues. CDR3 DNA sequence: TGTGCCAGCAGCCCGCTTGGGGCTACCTGGGACGAGCAGTACTTC. This codes for CASSPLGATWDEQYF.

CDR3 sequence (DNA): TGCAGCGTACTAAATCCGGCTTTCTCCTACGAGCAGTACTTC. This sequence encodes CSVLNPAFSYEQYF. The chain has TRBV29-1 and TRBJ2-7; D remains unclear. Germline-derived CDR1 and CDR2 are SQVTM and ANQGSEA. The CDR3 covers 14 residues. V lost 6 bases, J lost 0 bases, and 15 bases lay in between.

The chain couples TRBV7-3 to TRBJ2-5; TRBD2 matches at 11 bases. CDR3 length equals 18 residues. Germline V gene sequence: CDR1 SGHTA, CDR2 FQGTGA. Trimming removed 5 bases from V and 4 bases from J; junction bases left unmatched: 15. CDR3 DNA: TGTGCCAGCAGCCCAGAGACTAGCGGGGAACCGTTGGGAGAGACCCAGTACTTC. Protein: CASSPETSGEPLGETQYF.

This clone was counted a few times. This chain uses TRBV20-1 with TRBJ2-3, with D unclear. Trimming removed 6 bases at V and 6 bases at J, with 7 bases between. CDR3 length equals 10 residues. Germline loops: CDR1 DFQATT, CDR2 SNEGSKA (reference sequence). CDR3 nucleotides: TGCAGTGCCAGGTCGGATACGCAGTATTTT. Its protein is CSARSDTQYF.

The rearrangement joins TRBV27 to TRBJ2-7; D perhaps matches TRBD1 (6 bases). The CDR3 is made up of 13 amino acids. Trimming removed 9 bases from V and 2 bases from J, with 14 bases in between. Germline V CDR1 and CDR2: MNHEY, SMNVEV (reference sequence). The CDR3 here is CASSRTATYEQYF. The CDR3 DNA is TGTGCCAGTTCAAGGACAGCCACCTACGAGCAGTACTTC.

The genes are TRBV4-3 and TRBJ1-1; TRBD1 agrees at 7 bases. The junction had 6 bases not matched to a gene; V was cut back by 3 bases and J by 5 bases. Germline assignment: CDR1 LGHNA and CDR2 YSLEER. This CDR3 spans 14 amino acids. The CDR3 protein is CASSQRGRRTEAFF. The CDR3 nucleotides read TGCGCCAGCAGCCAGAGGGGGCGCCGGACTGAAGCTTTCTTT.

This clone was counted a single time. The chain carries TRBV9 and TRBJ2-7; 7 nucleotides line up with TRBD2. Germline V gene data show CDR1 as SGDLS and CDR2 as YYNGEE. There are 16 residues in the CDR3. V dropped 4 bases and J dropped 5; count of bases not matched to a gene: 15. The CDR3 nucleotides read TGTGCCAGCAGCCCTAGGGGTGCGGGAGCCGCCAACGAGCAGTACTTC. It encodes CASSPRGAGAANEQYF.

The chain recombines TRBV28 with TRBJ2-1; no reliable D call. Germline assignment: CDR1 MDHEN and CDR2 SYDVKM. Trimming cost V 2 bases and J 2 bases, with 1 base left between them. This CDR3 has 12 residues. The CDR3 bases are TGTGCCAGCAGTTTAGCCTACAATGAGCAGTTCTTC. It codes for CASSLAYNEQFF.

The chain uses TRBV13 and TRBJ2-5; D remains unclear. Germline-derived CDR1 and CDR2 are PRHDT and FYEKMQ (reference sequence). The CDR3 sequence is 14 residues long. The V gene lost 5 bases and the J gene lost 5 bases, with 15 bases spanning the gap. CDR3 residues: CASSLRRKLETQYF. DNA of the CDR3: TGTGCCAGCAGCCTAAGGCGGAAATTGGAGACCCAGTACTTC.

The chain uses TRBV29-1 and TRBJ2-2; D perhaps matches TRBD1 (6 bases). The CDR3 extends over 13 amino acids. Germline assignment: CDR1 SQVTM and CDR2 ANQGSEA. The V gene lost 4 bases and the J gene lost 4 bases, with 10 bases spanning the gap. The CDR3 nucleotides are TGCAGCGTTGTTGGACAGATCACCGGGGAGCTGTTTTTT. Amino acid sequence: CSVVGQITGELFF.

This clone showed up just a few times. This CDR3 reads CSVERNYGYTF. The CDR3 coding sequence is TGCAGCGTTGAAAGAAACTATGGCTACACCTTC. The chain joins TRBV29-1 to TRBJ1-2; no reliable D call. CDR3 size: 11 residues. Germline CDR1 SQVTM, CDR2 ANQGSEA. V shed 2 bases and J shed 2 bases, with 3 bases lying between them. The variable domain in full, with the rest retrieved from reference TRBV29-1 and TRBJ1-2, is SAVISQKPSRDICQRGTSLTIQCQVDSQVTMMFWYRQQPGQSLTLIATANQGSEATYESGFVIDKFPISRPNLTFSTLTVSNMSPEDSSIYLCSVERNYGYTFGSGTRLTVV.

V usage is TRBV9 and J usage is TRBJ2-3, with D uncertain. Germline loops: CDR1 SGDLS, CDR2 YYNGEE. This CDR3 is built from 12 residues. V was cut by 4 bases and J by 4 bases, with 7 bases left in between. The CDR3 DNA follows: TGTGCCAGCAGCCAATTGGCAGATACGCAGTATTTT. This gives the protein CASSQLADTQYF. The full variable domain, in which reference TRBV9 and TRBJ2-3 provide the parts outside the CDR3, is DSGVTQTPKHLITATGQRVTLRCSPRSGDLSVYWYQQSLDQGLQFLIQYYNGEERAKGNILERFSAQQFPDLHSELNLSSLELGDSALYFCASSQLADTQYFGPGTRLTVL.

The chain is built from TRBV12-5 and TRBJ1-1; D unresolved. This CDR3 has 14 amino acids. Germline-derived CDR1 and CDR2 are LGHNT and FRNRAP. Deletions cut 1 base from V and 1 base from J, with 7 bases between. As DNA, the CDR3 is TGTGCTAGTGGTTTGGCAGACGGGAACACTGAAGCTTTCTTT. Its translation is CASGLADGNTEAFF.

The J gene is TRBJ1-1, the V gene TRBV29-1, with a tentative D call TRBD1 (6 bases). Germline V CDR1 and CDR2: SQVTM, ANQGSEA. V was shortened by 6 bases and J by 6 bases, with 17 bases between the two germline ends. There are 13 residues in the CDR3. The CDR3 bases are TGCAGCGTAGCACTCAGGGGAGACCCTGAAGCTTTCTTT. This gives the protein CSVALRGDPEAFF.

The chain joins TRBV30 to TRBJ2-5, with 13 positions matching TRBD2. The ends lost 6 bases at V and 5 bases at J; junction bases unmatched: 6. The CDR3 has 14 amino acids. Germline V gene data show CDR1 as GTSNPN and CDR2 as SVGIG (reference sequence). The CDR3: CACGLAGDVETQYF. DNA for the CDR3: TGTGCCTGTGGACTAGCGGGAGATGTGGAGACCCAGTACTTC.